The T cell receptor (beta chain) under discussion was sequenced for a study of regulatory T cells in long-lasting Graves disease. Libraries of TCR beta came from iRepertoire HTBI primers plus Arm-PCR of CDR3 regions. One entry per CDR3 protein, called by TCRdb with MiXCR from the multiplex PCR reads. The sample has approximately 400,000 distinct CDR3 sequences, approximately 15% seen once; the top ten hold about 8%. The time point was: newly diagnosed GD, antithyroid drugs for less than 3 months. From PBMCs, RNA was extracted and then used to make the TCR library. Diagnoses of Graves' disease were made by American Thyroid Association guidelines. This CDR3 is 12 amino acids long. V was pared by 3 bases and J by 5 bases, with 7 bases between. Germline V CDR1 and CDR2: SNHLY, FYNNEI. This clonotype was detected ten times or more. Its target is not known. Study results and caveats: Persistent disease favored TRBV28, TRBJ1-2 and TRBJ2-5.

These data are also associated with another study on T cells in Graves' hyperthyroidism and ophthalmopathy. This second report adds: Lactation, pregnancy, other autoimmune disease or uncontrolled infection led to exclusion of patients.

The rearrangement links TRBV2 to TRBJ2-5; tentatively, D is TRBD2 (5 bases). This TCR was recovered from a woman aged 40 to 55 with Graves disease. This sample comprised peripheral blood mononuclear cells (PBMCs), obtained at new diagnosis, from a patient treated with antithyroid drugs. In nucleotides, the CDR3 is TGTGCCAGCAGTGACAGAGGGGAGACCCAGTACTTC. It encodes CASSDRGETQYF.